This T cell receptor (beta chain) was retrieved from a study of T-cell memory formation after mild COVID-19. TCRdb reprocessed the 5' RACE reads with MiXCR, giving one entry per CDR3 protein. The repertoire has 500,000 to 550,000 distinct CDR3 sequences, around 20% of them found once; the top ten carry around 13%. Germline CDR1 reads GTSNPN; CDR2 reads SVGIG (reference sequence). With 2 bases removed from V and 2 bases from J, the gap between germline ends came to 3 bases. The CDR3 is made up of 11 amino acids. Sequencing was done on a sample of PBMCs or a T cell subset sorted from them (not recorded which). This chain joins TRBV30 and TRBJ2-5; D call uncertain. The origin of this receptor is an adult woman who had mild COVID-19 (a few samples of this study predate the infection). Cell type and time point are not known. The CDR3 spells CAWSLQETQYF. The CDR3 region has the DNA TGTGCCTGGAGTTTACAAGAGACCCAGTACTTC.